A single sample is the source of the 30 T cell receptor beta chains below, sequenced in a study of T cell repertoires in cytomegalovirus infection. MiXCR, applied by TCRdb to the reads, yields one record per CDR3 protein. The sample consists of about 180,000 distinct CDR3 sequences, about 18% of them appearing once. The sequencing sample was made of CD8+ T cells from PBMCs. The receptors here all came from a human donor in good health (CMV status not recorded). Some clones in this sample may be carry-over from other donors' samples.

The chain recombines TRBV6-1 with TRBJ1-5, with D unresolved. Germline-derived CDR1 and CDR2 are MNHNS and SASEGT. V lost 7 bases to trimming and J lost 0 bases, with 13 bases between them. The length of the CDR3 is 15 residues. The CDR3 region has the DNA TGTGCCAGCAACGGTAGACACTTTAGCAATCAGCCCCAGCATTTT. This codes for CASNGRHFSNQPQHF.

As to this clonotype: The CDR3 end shows no conserved phenylalanine or tryptophan, and so a read error is likely. This chain links TRBV6-8 with TRBJ2-1, with D perhaps TRBD1 or TRBD2 (6 bases each). Germline lookup yields CDR1 MNHGY and CDR2 SAAAGT. With 0 bases removed from V and 2 bases from J, the gap between germline ends came to 11 bases. The length of the CDR3 is 16 residues. The CDR3 reads CASSYSSGATYNEQFL. CDR3 bases: TGTGCCAGCAGTTACTCGTCGGGGGCGACCTACAATGAGCAGTTCTTG.

The chain employs TRBV5-1 and TRBJ1-3; D is unresolved. V was cut by 4 bases and J by 0 bases, with 8 bases left in between. CDR3 length equals 14 residues. CDR1 SGHRS and CDR2 YFSETQ come from the germline V gene. CDR3 nucleotides: TGCGCCAGCAGCCCCGACGACTCTGGAAACACCATATATTTT. Residues: CASSPDDSGNTIYF.

The table lists this clonotype with a few counts. For the CDR3, the DNA is TGTGCCAGCCCCCTTTACAGGGGAAGAGGCACAGATACGCAGTATTTT. The encoded protein is CASPLYRGRGTDTQYF. This chain uses TRBV7-9 with TRBJ2-3; 7 bases map to TRBD1. The CDR3 is made up of 16 amino acids. Germline trimming cut 8 bases from V and 1 base from J; bases unmatched to any gene: 12. In germline, CDR1 is SEHNR, CDR2 FQNEAQ (reference sequence).

This clonotype was found many times. In nucleotides, the CDR3 is TGTGCCAGCAGCTACCTAGGGGGACAGGGAAGCAATCAGCCCCAGCATTTT. Its protein product is CASSYLGGQGSNQPQHF. V usage is TRBV7-9 and J usage is TRBJ1-5; 9 nucleotides line up with TRBD1. J lost 1 base, V lost 4 bases, and 8 bases had no gene match. The germline V gene has CDR1 SEHNR and CDR2 FQNEAQ (reference sequence). This CDR3 comprises 17 residues.

This clonotype was seen a few times. The chain joins TRBV19 to TRBJ2-7; D is possibly TRBD1 (6 bases). This CDR3 spans 13 amino acids. CDR1 and CDR2 (germline): LNHDA, SQIVND (reference sequence). Trimming removed 3 bases from V and 2 bases from J, with 8 bases in between. CDR3 bases: TGTGCCAGTAGTATCCAGGGGACCTACGAGCAGTACTTC. Encoded protein: CASSIQGTYEQYF.

The table lists this clonotype with a few counts. The DNA of the CDR3 is TGTGCCAGCAGAACAAACACAGGGAGCCGATCCTATGAGCAGTTCTTC. Amino acid sequence: CASRTNTGSRSYEQFF. This sequence joins TRBV11-2 and TRBJ2-1; D is possibly TRBD1 (6 bases). CDR1 and CDR2 (germline): SGHAT, FQNNGV. V shed 6 bases and J shed 8 bases, with 23 bases lying between them. CDR3 length: 16 amino acids.

The sample holds a few counts of this clonotype. The J gene is TRBJ1-4, the V gene TRBV7-6; D gene ambiguous. This CDR3 has 15 residues. The germline V gene has CDR1 SGHVS and CDR2 FNYEAQ. V dropped 1 base and J dropped 6 bases, with 12 bases sitting between them. CDR3 coding DNA: TGTGCCAGCAGCTTAGACGGCCGGACCTATGAAAAACTGTTTTTT. It yields the protein CASSLDGRTYEKLFF.

The chain employs TRBV4-3 and TRBJ1-2, with D perhaps matching TRBD1 (5 bases). Trimming removed 0 bases at V and 4 bases at J, with 18 bases between. There are 17 residues in the CDR3. CDR1 is LGHNA and CDR2 is YSLEER in the germline V gene. As DNA, the CDR3 is TGCGCCAGCAGCCAAGATCTAAGGGACCTTATGGGCTATGGCTACACCTTC. Translated, it gives CASSQDLRDLMGYGYTF.

This clonotype was seen more than once but under ten times. This chain connects TRBV29-1 to TRBJ2-7; a possible D gene is TRBD1 (5 bases). This CDR3 comprises 12 residues. Germline CDR1 SQVTM, CDR2 ANQGSEA. The V gene lost 7 bases and the J gene lost 0 bases, with 10 bases spanning the gap. CDR3 DNA: TGCAGCGCCACAGACAGCTCCTACGAGCAGTACTTC. Protein sequence: CSATDSSYEQYF.

This clonotype was seen a handful of times. The rearrangement joins TRBV2 to TRBJ2-7; D tentatively reads TRBD1 or TRBD2 (5 bases each). Trimming cost V 8 bases and J 2 bases, with 13 bases left between them. The CDR3 has 13 amino acids. The germline CDR1 and CDR2 sequences are SNHLY and FYNNEI. CDR3 coding DNA: TGTGCCAGCGAGGGGCGTATAACCTACGAGCAGTACTTC. Amino acid sequence: CASEGRITYEQYF.

This clonotype has just a few counts. This chain uses TRBV27 with TRBJ1-4, with D possibly being TRBD1 (6 bases). Germline CDR1 and CDR2: MNHEY and SMNVEV (reference sequence). The CDR3 has 15 residues. V was cut by 4 bases and J by 2 bases, with 11 bases left in between. The CDR3 loop is CASSSHRETNEKLFF. The CDR3 bases are TGTGCCAGCAGTTCACACAGGGAGACTAATGAAAAACTGTTTTTT.

For this clonotype: An end of the junction does not agree with germline; a read error may underlie this. This chain uses TRBV7-2 with TRBJ1-2; 9 bases line up with TRBD1. This CDR3 is 17 amino acids long. Per germline, CDR1 SGHTA and CDR2 FQGNSA. CDR3 protein: CASSSMPQGARDYDYTF. In DNA form, the CDR3 reads TGTGCCAGCAGCTCCATGCCACAGGGGGCGCGGGACTATGACTACACCTTC.

J is TRBJ2-3 and V is TRBV7-9; 7 positions agree with TRBD1. This CDR3 is 16 amino acids long. CDR1 is SEHNR and CDR2 is FQNEAQ in the germline V gene (reference sequence). V shed 4 bases and J 2 bases; nucleotides not matched to a gene: 9. The CDR3 region is CASSSQDRSNTDTQYF. The CDR3 nucleotides read TGTGCCAGCAGCTCCCAGGACAGGAGCAACACAGATACGCAGTATTTT.

This clonotype has a handful of counts. This rearrangement joins TRBV6-2 or TRBV6-3 to TRBJ1-2; unclear D gene. The V and J ends lost 6 bases and 4 bases respectively, with 9 bases between them. The CDR3 has 12 amino acids. Looked up from germline, CDR1 is MNHEY and CDR2 is SVGEGT. Here the CDR3 reads CASRPGRYGYTF. The CDR3 DNA reads TGTGCCAGCAGACCAGGCCGCTATGGCTACACCTTC.

With respect to this clonotype: The junction and the germline gene differ at one end; a read error may be behind it. This chain uses TRBV2 with TRBJ1-1, with D maybe TRBD1 (6 bases). The CDR3 is made up of 13 amino acids. Germline loops: CDR1 SNHLY, CDR2 FYNNEI. The CDR3 bases are TGTGCCAGCAGTGAAGACAGGGTACGAGGCGCTTCCTTT. Translated: CASSEDRVRGASF.

The chain joins TRBV7-9 to TRBJ2-2; 9 bases align to TRBD2. Per the germline V gene, CDR1 is SEHNR and CDR2 is FQNEAQ (reference sequence). This CDR3 is 18 amino acids long. V gave up 2 bases and J gave up 1 base; unmatched junction bases: 8. Written as DNA, the CDR3 is TGTGCCAGCAGCTTAAGTAGCGGGGGCCGGATGAACACCGGGGAGCTGTTTTTT. As protein: CASSLSSGGRMNTGELFF.

The chain links TRBV20-1 to TRBJ2-7; 11 nucleotides line up with TRBD1. The CDR3 is 16 residues long. CDR1 and CDR2 (germline): DFQATT, SNEGSKA (reference sequence). The ends lost 4 bases at V and 0 bases at J; junction bases unmatched: 8. The CDR3 region has the DNA TGCAGTGCTAACCCCCGGGACAGGGGGAGCTCCTACGAGCAGTACTTC. Translating it yields CSANPRDRGSSYEQYF.

This clonotype was counted a few times. The chain uses TRBV20-1 and TRBJ2-3; D is undetermined. CDR3 length: 15 residues. V was trimmed by 3 bases and J by 3 bases, leaving 16 bases between them. Germline V gives CDR1 DFQATT, CDR2 SNEGSKA (reference sequence). CDR3: CSASKSTRRTDTQYF. CDR3 DNA: TGCAGTGCTAGTAAATCGACACGGCGAACAGATACGCAGTATTTT.

This clonotype occurred a few times. The J gene is TRBJ2-7, the V gene TRBV4-1, with a tentative D call TRBD1 (6 bases). The germline CDR1 and CDR2 sequences are MGHRA and YSYEKL. V lost 0 bases and J 3 bases, leaving 12 bases between the germline ends. CDR3 size: 15 residues. CDR3 sequence: CASSQESTGRYEQYF. The DNA of the CDR3 is TGCGCCAGCAGCCAAGAATCGACAGGTCGCTACGAGCAGTACTTC.

The chain carries TRBV28 and TRBJ2-7; 9 nucleotides agree with TRBD1. The CDR3 loop spans 15 amino acids. Germline CDR1 is MDHEN and CDR2 is SYDVKM. Losses at the gene ends were 4 bases for V and 4 bases for J; bases not matched to a gene: 8. The CDR3 reads CASSSPGQGSYEQYF. The DNA of the CDR3 is TGTGCCAGCAGTTCGCCGGGACAGGGTTCATACGAGCAGTACTTC.

The chain recombines TRBV23-1 with TRBJ1-6; D possibly corresponds to TRBD1 (5 bases). TRBV23-1 is sorted into the ORF group, with uncertain function. V lost 4 bases, J lost 2 bases, and 15 bases lay in between. CDR3 length: 17 amino acids. The chain's CDR3 is CASSRAGIFPYNSPLHF. In nucleotides, the CDR3 is TGCGCCAGCAGTCGGGCAGGGATCTTCCCCTATAATTCACCCCTCCACTTT.

The DNA of the CDR3 is TGTGCCAGCAGAATAACAGGGGGCGCTTTGGGCTACACCTTC. This sequence encodes CASRITGGALGYTF. The rearrangement links TRBV27 to TRBJ1-2; TRBD1 agrees at 9 bases. Germline V gene lookup returns CDR1 MNHEY and CDR2 SMNVEV (reference sequence). This CDR3 is built from 14 residues. Trimming took 6 bases from V and 8 from J; bases not matched to a gene: 10.

A few counts support this clonotype. CDR3 amino acids: CSVDGGPSSGANVLTF. The CDR3 region has the DNA TGCAGCGTTGATGGGGGGCCCAGCTCTGGGGCCAACGTCCTGACTTTC. This rearrangement joins TRBV29-1 to TRBJ2-6; D could derive from TRBD1 or TRBD2 (6 bases each). Germline values: CDR1 SQVTM, CDR2 ANQGSEA. The germline V and J ends were trimmed by 3 bases and 0 bases, with 12 bases remaining between them. This CDR3 is built from 16 residues.

The chain combines TRBV6-2 or TRBV6-3 with TRBJ2-5, with TRBD2 identical over 8 bases. Per the germline V gene, CDR1 is MNHEY and CDR2 is SVGEGT. V lost 0 bases and J lost 4; bases outside the gene matches: 1. The CDR3 runs to 14 residues. Written as DNA, the CDR3 is TGTGCCAGCAGTTACTCGGCGGGAGGAGAGACCCAGTACTTC. Translated: CASSYSAGGETQYF.

This chain joins TRBV7-3 and TRBJ2-3; TRBD2 matches 9 bases. Germline V gene data show CDR1 as SGHTA and CDR2 as FQGTGA. V was pared by 1 base and J by 4 bases, with 12 bases of the junction left unmatched. This CDR3 spans 18 amino acids. CDR3 residues: CASSLKRGALYEADTQYF. Here the CDR3 DNA reads TGTGCCAGCAGCTTAAAGCGGGGGGCGCTTTACGAGGCAGATACGCAGTATTTT.

This chain links TRBV11-2 with TRBJ1-2; the D is unclear. Germline loops: CDR1 SGHAT, CDR2 FQNNGV. The CDR3 contains 14 residues. The CDR3 loop reads CAVPVTGKPYGYTF. Here the CDR3 DNA reads TGTGCAGTCCCCGTTACGGGGAAGCCTTATGGCTACACCTTC.

This clonotype was counted a few times. This rearrangement joins TRBV7-9 to TRBJ2-1; no clear D gene. Trimming pared 2 bases from V and 6 bases from J, leaving 14 bases between. CDR1 and CDR2 from the germline V gene are SEHNR and FQNEAQ (reference sequence). CDR3 length equals 15 residues. The CDR3 coding sequence is TGTGCCAGCAGCTTAAACTCTCTGGACCTCAATGAGCAGTTCTTC. Translated, it gives CASSLNSLDLNEQFF.

The sample holds a few counts of this clonotype. The chain uses TRBV7-9 and TRBJ2-1; 10 nucleotides align to TRBD2. Germline V lookup: CDR1 SEHNR, CDR2 FQNEAQ (reference sequence). This CDR3 region has 16 residues. V lost 2 bases, J lost 8 bases, and 9 bases stayed unmatched. In DNA, the CDR3 is TGTGCCAGCAGCTTACGAGCGGGGGGGGCTCCCCATGAGCAGTTCTTC. The encoded protein is CASSLRAGGAPHEQFF.

The chain combines TRBV6-2 or TRBV6-3 with TRBJ2-5; a weak D match, TRBD1 (8 bases). The germline CDR1 and CDR2 sequences are MNHEY and SVGEGT. Trimming stripped 2 bases from V and 1 base from J, with 14 bases between. This CDR3 comprises 16 residues. CDR3 amino acids: CASSYPQGGPQETQYF. CDR3 DNA: TGTGCCAGCAGTTACCCACAGGGGGGGCCCCAAGAGACCCAGTACTTC.